These T cell receptor beta chains were read from a single sample in a study of OX40 agonist ivuxolimab in advanced cancers. Produced via immunoSEQ multiplex PCR; TCRdb's table is partial and in-frame only. There are 70,000 or so clones in the sample; about 80% occur only once, and more than 1% lies in the top ten. The source material was CD4+ or CD8+ T cells sorted from blood, sampled in a trial of the OX40 agonist ivuxolimab. Receptor source: an adult with an advanced solid tumor such as melanoma, head and neck, liver or kidney cancer. The CDR3 runs from the conserved cysteine through the conserved F or W. A D gene is named only where the DNA matches it firmly. Clone size is given for some rows only: seen once, a few or many times, or a class if the clone is expanded.

CASSLWTGNTEAFF | TGTGCCAGCAGTCTCTGGACAGGGAACACTGAAGCTTTCTTT | NA | TRBJ1-1 | TRBV28 | TRBD1
CASSPVGAGQNTGELFF | TGTGCCAGCTCACCAGTTGGGGCGGGGCAGAACACCGGGGAGCTGTTTTTT | NA | TRBJ2-2 | TRBV18 | NA
CASSKAMAGLAKNIQYF | TGTGCCAGCAGCAAAGCCATGGCGGGGCTAGCCAAAAACATTCAGTACTTC | NA | TRBJ2-4 | TRBV21-1 | NA
CASSPKPPDPSPWTQYF | TGTGCCAGCAGCCCGAAACCACCGGACCCATCCCCTTGGACCCAGTACTTC | once | TRBJ2-5 | TRBV5-6 | NA
CASSVGGSYGYTF | TGTGCCAGCAGCGTAGGAGGGTCATATGGCTACACCTTC | few | TRBJ1-2 | TRBV9 | NA
CASSPGQNYEQYF | TGCGCCAGCAGTCCAGGCCAGAACTACGAGCAGTACTTC | NA | TRBJ2-7 | TRBV23-1 | NA
CASSGGQTNEKLFF | TGTGCCAGCAGCGGCGGACAAACTAATGAAAAACTGTTTTTT | NA | TRBJ1-4 | TRBV9 | NA
CASSQFTNANYEQYF | TGCGCCAGCAGCCAATTCACGAATGCCAACTACGAGCAGTACTTC | NA | TRBJ2-7 | TRBV4-1 | NA
CASSLRGQGAYNEQFF | TGTGCCAGCAGCCTGCGCGGACAGGGGGCTTACAATGAGCAGTTCTTC | NA | TRBJ2-1 | TRBV5-6 | TRBD1
CASSSRRGDEQFF | TGTGCCAGCTCATCCCGGCGGGGGGATGAGCAGTTCTTC | NA | TRBJ2-1 | TRBV18 | TRBD2
CASSYGLAGGHNEQFF | TGTGCCAGCAGTTACGGGCTAGCGGGGGGCCACAATGAGCAGTTCTTC | NA | TRBJ2-1 | TRBV6-5 | TRBD2
CASWGNSPLHF | TGCGCCAGCTGGGGGAATTCACCCCTCCACTTT | NA | TRBJ1-6 | TRBV10-1 | NA
CASSLQGVAEAFF | TGTGCCAGCAGCTTACAGGGGGTCGCTGAAGCTTTCTTT | NA | TRBJ1-1 | TRBV7-3 | TRBD1
CASNRGQGEDTQYF | TGTGCCAGCAACCGGGGACAGGGTGAAGATACGCAGTATTTT | NA | TRBJ2-3 | TRBV7-3 | TRBD1
CASSERITSGGTGTDTQYF | TGTGCCAGCAGTGAAAGAATAACTAGCGGGGGGACAGGCACAGATACGCAGTATTTT | NA | TRBJ2-3 | TRBV6-1 | TRBD2
CAWSVGVEQYF | TGTGCCTGGAGTGTTGGGGTTGAGCAGTACTTC | NA | TRBJ2-7 | TRBV30 | NA
CASNRVGLGSPLHF | TGTGCCAGCAATCGCGTCGGGTTAGGCTCACCCCTCCACTTT | NA | TRBJ1-6 | TRBV28 | NA
CASSVQGNEKLFF | TGCGCCAGCAGCGTACAGGGGAATGAAAAACTGTTTTTT | NA | TRBJ1-4 | TRBV5-1 | TRBD1
CASSSFVHPNQPQHF | TGTGCCAGTAGTAGTTTTGTCCACCCCAATCAGCCCCAGCATTTT | NA | TRBJ1-5 | TRBV19 | NA
CASSLSGAAYNEQFF | TGTGCCAGCAGCTTATCCGGGGCCGCCTACAATGAGCAGTTCTTC | NA | TRBJ2-1 | TRBV11-2 | NA
CASSVTVVVSGNTIYF | TGTGCCAGCAGTGTGACAGTGGTAGTTTCGGGAAACACCATATATTTT | NA | TRBJ1-3 | TRBV6-1 | NA
CASSPFDRDGQPQHF | TGTGCCAGCAGCCCTTTCGACAGGGATGGTCAGCCCCAGCATTTT | NA | TRBJ1-5 | TRBV4-2 | TRBD1
CASSMDRFGDTIYF | TGTGCCAGCAGCATGGACAGGTTTGGGGACACCATATATTTT | NA | TRBJ1-3 | TRBV7-2 | TRBD1
CASSYLDSPGSGETQYF | TGCGCCAGCAGCTATTTGGACAGTCCGGGGTCCGGGGAGACCCAGTACTTC | NA | TRBJ2-5 | TRBV5-1 | NA
CAWRPLDRAEKLFF | TGTGCCTGGAGGCCTCTAGACAGGGCCGAAAAACTGTTTTTT | NA | TRBJ1-4 | TRBV30 | TRBD1
CASREGGALHF | TGTGCCAGCAGGGAGGGGGGTGCCCTCCACTTT | NA | TRBJ1-6 | TRBV6-5 | NA
CASSPSDREGYTF | TGTGCCAGCTCACCCTCGGACAGGGAAGGCTACACCTTC | NA | TRBJ1-2 | TRBV18 | TRBD1
CASSLDRTGSTYTF | TGTGCCAGCAGCTTAGACAGGACAGGGAGTACCTACACCTTC | NA | TRBJ1-2 | TRBV11-3 | TRBD1
CASSLGGLNSYEQYF | TGCGCCAGCAGCTTGGGTGGACTTAACTCCTACGAGCAGTACTTC | NA | TRBJ2-7 | TRBV5-1 | NA
CASSPSRLSEYTF | TGTGCCAGCAGCCCCTCTCGACTGTCGGAGTACACCTTC | NA | TRBJ1-2 | TRBV14 | NA
CASSSTGLNTEAFF | TGCGCCAGCAGCTCGACAGGGCTGAACACTGAAGCTTTCTTT | NA | TRBJ1-1 | TRBV5-1 | TRBD1
CASSQEAEAANYGYTF | TGCGCCAGCAGCCAAGAGGCGGAGGCAGCTAACTATGGCTACACCTTC | once | TRBJ1-2 | TRBV4-1 | NA
CATSRDEYGVQETQYF | TGTGCCACCAGCAGAGATGAATATGGGGTGCAAGAGACCCAGTACTTC | NA | TRBJ2-5 | TRBV15 | NA
CASSLGGTREEKLFF | TGTGCCAGCAGCCTAGGGGGGACCAGGGAGGAAAAACTGTTTTTT | NA | TRBJ1-4 | TRBV14 | NA
CAISENFLGSNQPQHF | TGTGCCATCAGTGAGAACTTCCTGGGGAGCAATCAGCCCCAGCATTTT | NA | TRBJ1-5 | TRBV10-3 | NA
CSVGIREGGMDGYTF | TGCAGCGTTGGGATACGGGAGGGGGGTATGGATGGCTACACCTTC | NA | TRBJ1-2 | TRBV29-1 | NA
CASSMGSWAKLFF | TGTGCCAGTAGTATGGGCAGTTGGGCGAAACTGTTTTTT | NA | TRBJ1-4 | TRBV19 | NA
CAIRTGETQYF | TGTGCCATCAGGACAGGGGAGACCCAGTACTTC | NA | TRBJ2-5 | TRBV10-3 | TRBD1
CASSSGTGADTEAFF | TGTGCCAGCAGCTCGGGGACGGGGGCGGACACTGAAGCTTTCTTT | NA | TRBJ1-1 | TRBV5-8 | NA
CAISDRDPNTGELFF | TGTGCCATCAGCGACAGGGACCCTAACACCGGGGAGCTGTTTTTT | once | TRBJ2-2 | TRBV6-5 | TRBD1
CASSIEGSSSEQFF | TGTGCCAGTAGTATAGAAGGATCCAGTAGTGAGCAGTTCTTC | NA | TRBJ2-1 | TRBV19 | NA
CASKTGGKNSPLHF | TGTGCCAGTAAGACAGGGGGCAAAAATTCACCCCTCCACTTT | NA | TRBJ1-6 | TRBV19 | TRBD1
CASSPAAGGQETQYF | TGTGCCAGCTCCCCCGCAGCGGGGGGCCAAGAGACCCAGTACTTC | NA | TRBJ2-5 | TRBV18 | TRBD2
CSAQGTGELFF | TGCAGTGCACAGGGGACCGGGGAGCTGTTTTTT | NA | TRBJ2-2 | TRBV20-1 | TRBD1
CAWNSGVNTIYF | TGTGCCTGGAACTCAGGGGTAAACACCATATATTTT | few | TRBJ1-3 | TRBV30 | NA